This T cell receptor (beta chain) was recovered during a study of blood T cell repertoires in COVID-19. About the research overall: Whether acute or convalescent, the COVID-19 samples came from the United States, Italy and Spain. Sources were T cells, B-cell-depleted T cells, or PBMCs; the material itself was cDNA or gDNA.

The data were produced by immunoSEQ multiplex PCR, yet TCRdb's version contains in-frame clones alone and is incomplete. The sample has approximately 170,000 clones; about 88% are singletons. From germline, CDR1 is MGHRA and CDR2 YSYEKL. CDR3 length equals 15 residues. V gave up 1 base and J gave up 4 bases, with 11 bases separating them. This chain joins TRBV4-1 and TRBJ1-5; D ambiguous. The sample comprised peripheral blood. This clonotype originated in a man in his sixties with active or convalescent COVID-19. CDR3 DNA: TGCGCCAGCAGCCAAGCAGGCCCCTCGAATCAGCCCCAGCATTTT. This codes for CASSQAGPSNQPQHF.